The rows below give T cell receptor beta chains drawn from one sample of a study of T cells in narcolepsy. Libraries were prepared by immunoSEQ multiplex PCR; TCRdb keeps only in-frame clonotypes and omits some of them. The sample includes about 35,000 clones, over 80% of them seen just once. Sequencing was done on a sample of memory (CD45RA-) CD4+ T cells from blood. These receptors were obtained from a human donor in good health. The CDR3 runs from the conserved cysteine through the conserved F or W. Each record gives: clone size, V gene, J gene, D gene, CDR3 DNA, CDR3 protein. The D gene is left open where the match is weak. Clone size is shown for a subset of rows, as once, few, many or a class of expanded clone.

NA,TRBV5-4,TRBJ2-3,NA,TGTGCCAGCAGCTCCCGAATTGGCACAGATACGCAGTATTTT,CASSSRIGTDTQYF
NA,TRBV10-1,TRBJ1-3,NA,TGCGCCAGCCTTTTCTCGACAGGCCACTCTGGAAACACCATATATTTT,CASLFSTGHSGNTIYF
NA,TRBV10-3,TRBJ2-3,TRBD2,TGTGCCAGCAAGCGGGACAGCACAGATACGCAGTATTTT,CASKRDSTDTQYF
NA,TRBV9,TRBJ2-1,TRBD2,TGTGCCAGCAGCGTAGCGGGAGGGAACTACAATGAGCAGTTCTTC,CASSVAGGNYNEQFF
NA,TRBV6-1,TRBJ2-7,TRBD2,TGTGCCAGCAGTTCCGGCGGGAGGGACTCCTACGAGCAGTACTTC,CASSSGGRDSYEQYF
NA,TRBV18,TRBJ2-5,TRBD2,TGTGCCAGCTCACCCTTAGCGGGAGGGTCCGGTTGGCAAGAGACCCAGTACTTC,CASSPLAGGSGWQETQYF
NA,TRBV7-2,TRBJ1-6,NA,TGTGCCAGCAGGGATCAGAGGCCCCAGGGTAATTCACCCCTCCACTTT,CASRDQRPQGNSPLHF
NA,TRBV2,TRBJ1-2,TRBD1,TGTGCCAGCAGCGGGGGACAGGGCCGCTATGGCTACACCTTC,CASSGGQGRYGYTF
NA,TRBV11-2,TRBJ1-2,NA,TGTGCCAGCAGCTCCGTGGGGGGGAGGTATGGCTACACCTTC,CASSSVGGRYGYTF
NA,TRBV27,TRBJ2-3,NA,TGTGCCAGCAGTTTACGGGGGAGCCGATTTGATACGCAGTATTTT,CASSLRGSRFDTQYF
NA,TRBV6-5,TRBJ2-3,NA,TGTGCCAGCAGTTACCGAGGGGGAGGGACAGATACGCAGTATTTT,CASSYRGGGTDTQYF
NA,TRBV7-2,TRBJ1-6,TRBD1,TGTGCCAGCAGCTTCATGACAGGGGGAGATTCACCCCTCCACTTT,CASSFMTGGDSPLHF
NA,TRBV28,TRBJ2-1,TRBD1,TGTGCCAGCAGTTTATCCGGACAGGGGGCTTTTGAGCAGTTCTTC,CASSLSGQGAFEQFF
once,TRBV28,TRBJ2-1,TRBD2,TGTGCCAGCAGGTTAGCGGGAGTATCCAATGAGCAGTTCTTC,CASRLAGVSNEQFF
NA,TRBV7-6,TRBJ1-3,NA,TGTGCCAGCAGCTCTCCAGTAGGAGGGACTGGAAACACCATATATTTT,CASSSPVGGTGNTIYF
few,TRBV7-9,TRBJ2-7,NA,TGTGCCAGCATCCCAAGTGGAGCGTACGAGCAGTACTTC,CASIPSGAYEQYF
NA,TRBV20-1,TRBJ1-2,NA,TGCAGTCCTAGTTGGGGAGGTGGCTACACCTTC,CSPSWGGGYTF
once,TRBV28,TRBJ2-3,TRBD2,TGTGCCAGCAGTACCGAAGGCCGACTAGCGTTCGGCACAGATACGCAGTATTTT,CASSTEGRLAFGTDTQYF
NA,TRBV6-5,TRBJ1-2,NA,TGTGCCACCCGAGGGGGGGGGCCCTACTATGGCTACACCTTC,CATRGGGPYYGYTF
NA,TRBV7-6,TRBJ2-7,TRBD2,TGTGCCAGCAGCTTATTAGCGGGGGGGCAGTACTTC,CASSLLAGGQYF
NA,TRBV5-1,TRBJ2-5,TRBD2,TGCGCCAGCAGCTTTGGACTAGCGGGAGTAGAACAGACCCAGTACTTC,CASSFGLAGVEQTQYF
NA,TRBV2,TRBJ2-5,TRBD2,TGTGCCAGCAGGGGGACTAGCGGGGGCGCTTGGGAGACCCAGTACTTC,CASRGTSGGAWETQYF
NA,TRBV19,TRBJ2-7,TRBD2,TGTGCCAGTAGCGGACTAGCGGGAGTCGCCGAGCAGTACTTC,CASSGLAGVAEQYF
medium-sized,TRBV11-2,TRBJ2-3,NA,TGTGCCAGCAGCTTGTCCGGAGATACGCAGTATTTT,CASSLSGDTQYF
once,TRBV6-1,TRBJ1-5,NA,TGTGCCAGCAGTGACAACCATAGCAATCAGCCCCAGCATTTT,CASSDNHSNQPQHF
NA,TRBV7-8,TRBJ1-1,NA,TGTGCCAGCAAAAGGGGGACACTTCAAGGCTCGATGAACACTGAAGCTTTCTTT,CASKRGTLQGSMNTEAFF
NA,TRBV29-1,TRBJ1-2,NA,TGCAGCGCCCAAGACAGTCGGGGCTACACCTTC,CSAQDSRGYTF
NA,TRBV6-7,TRBJ1-3,NA,TGTGCCAGCGCGGTAGGGGGAACTGGAAACACCATATATTTT,CASAVGGTGNTIYF
few,TRBV4-1,TRBJ2-7,NA,TGCGCCAGCAGCCAAGCTTTAGACCTCACCTACGAGCAGTACTTC,CASSQALDLTYEQYF
NA,TRBV4-3,TRBJ2-1,NA,TGCGCCAGCAGCCAAGAAGTAGGGCCGGGTTACAATGAGCAGTTCTTC,CASSQEVGPGYNEQFF
NA,TRBV7-2,TRBJ2-7,NA,TGTGCCAGCGCCCTGTACGGGACTTACGAGCAGTACTTC,CASALYGTYEQYF
NA,TRBV4-2,TRBJ2-1,TRBD2,TGTGCCAGCAGCCAAGGGAGCGGTGGATACGCGGGAGGGCCGTACAATGAGCAGTTCTTC,CASSQGSGGYAGGPYNEQFF
few,TRBV14,TRBJ2-2,TRBD1,TGTGCCAGCAGCTCCCGGACAGGGGCAAACACCGGGGAGCTGTTTTTT,CASSSRTGANTGELFF
few,TRBV2,TRBJ2-2,NA,TGTGCCAGCAACGACAGGGGAGGGACCGGGGAGCTGTTTTTT,CASNDRGGTGELFF
NA,TRBV27,TRBJ2-5,TRBD2,TGTGCCAGCAGTTCAACTAGCGGTGAAGAGACCCAGTACTTC,CASSSTSGEETQYF
NA,TRBV5-4,TRBJ2-3,TRBD2,TGTGCCAGCAGCTTGGCCCCCGGCACGGGAGGGGGAACGAATACGCAGTATTTT,CASSLAPGTGGGTNTQYF
NA,TRBV5-1,TRBJ2-3,TRBD1,TGCGCCAGCAGCTCACAGGGGGCAAAAGATACGCAGTATTTT,CASSSQGAKDTQYF
NA,TRBV19,TRBJ2-7,TRBD2,TGTGCCAGTAGTATCCGGGGGGGCTACGAGCAGTACTTC,CASSIRGGYEQYF
few,TRBV28,TRBJ1-5,NA,TGTGCCAGCAGTTTATGGGGTCAGCCCCAGCATTTT,CASSLWGQPQHF
NA,TRBV11-3,TRBJ1-6,NA,TGTGCCAGCAGCCCCCGGTCGTGGTCACCCCTCCACTTT,CASSPRSWSPLHF
once,TRBV27,TRBJ2-7,NA,TGTGCCAGCAGTTTGGGGTTTGGGCCAGGGAGCTCCTACGAGCAGTACTTC,CASSLGFGPGSSYEQYF
NA,TRBV7-9,TRBJ2-5,NA,TGTGCCAGCAGCTTTTTTGGACCCGGGGAGACCCAGTACTTC,CASSFFGPGETQYF
NA,TRBV11-2,TRBJ1-5,NA,TGTGCCAGCAGCTTAAATCAGGGAAGGGGTCAGCCCCAGCATTTT,CASSLNQGRGQPQHF
NA,TRBV28,TRBJ2-7,TRBD1,TGTGCCAGCAGCTCGACAGGGACCTACGAGCAGTACTTC,CASSSTGTYEQYF
few,TRBV7-7,TRBJ2-5,NA,TGTGCCAGCAGCTTGAGGGAGCTCCAAGAGACCCAGTACTTC,CASSLRELQETQYF
NA,TRBV19,TRBJ2-2,NA,TGTGCCAGTAGTCCCCTCGAGGGGGGACTCACCGGGGAGCTGTTTTTT,CASSPLEGGLTGELFF
NA,TRBV9,TRBJ2-3,NA,TGTGCCAGCAGCGTAGCTTACACAGATACGCAGTATTTT,CASSVAYTDTQYF
NA,TRBV7-8,TRBJ2-7,NA,TGTGCCAGCAGCTTGGGGCAGGGTGAGGGCTACGAGCAGTACTTC,CASSLGQGEGYEQYF
NA,TRBV5-4,TRBJ2-6,NA,TGTGCCAGCAGCCCACCCAGGGGTCGCTCTGGGGCCAACGTCCTGACTTTC,CASSPPRGRSGANVLTF
NA,TRBV4-2,TRBJ2-5,TRBD2,TGTGCCAGCAGCCAAGTCGGCGGGAGCGAGGAGACCCAGTACTTC,CASSQVGGSEETQYF
NA,TRBV5-4,TRBJ1-1,TRBD1,TGTGCCAGCAGCTTGGGACAGGGGGCGAACACTGAAGCTTTCTTT,CASSLGQGANTEAFF
NA,TRBV5-1,TRBJ2-7,TRBD1,TGCGCCAGCAGCCGGGACAGCATTCCCGAGCAGTACTTC,CASSRDSIPEQYF
NA,TRBV19,TRBJ1-4,TRBD1,TGTGCCAGTATCCGCTCGGGACAGCCTAATGAAAAACTGTTTTTT,CASIRSGQPNEKLFF
NA,TRBV28,TRBJ2-3,TRBD2,TGTGCCAGCAGTTTACTAGCGGGAGGCCGGGCAGATACGCAGTATTTT,CASSLLAGGRADTQYF
few,TRBV6-1,TRBJ2-1,NA,TGTGCCAGCGCGGGACTCCCGGGTTGGTTCTTC,CASAGLPGWFF